A single sample is the source of the 32 T cell receptor beta chains below, sequenced in a study of blood T cell repertoires in COVID-19 (TCRdb year 2020). Libraries were made using the immunoSEQ multiplex PCR assay. The table comes from immuneACCESS by way of TCRdb, which keeps in-frame sequences with V and J called. Part of the clones is missing from these tables; in studies checked, under half for an unresolved V gene and the rest for unknown reasons. In this sample the table shows approximately 240,000 clones, around 84% of which occur a single time. The ten most abundant clones make up 5.1% of the sample. The sequenced sample consisted of peripheral blood. Receptors originate from a woman between 55 and 75 years old who had recovered from COVID-19.

The genes are TRBV7-8 and TRBJ2-5; D gene uncertain. The CDR3 extends over 16 amino acids. Germline CDR1 SGHVS, CDR2 FQNEAQ. V lost 0 bases and J 4 bases, leaving 15 bases between the germline ends. CDR3 nucleotides: TGTGCCAGCAGCTTAGCCCCGGCACTTCGGAGAGAGACCCAGTACTTC. Protein sequence: CASSLAPALRRETQYF.

V usage is TRBV3-1 (or the pseudogene TRBV3-2) and J usage is TRBJ2-1; 12 bases line up with TRBD2. CDR1 and CDR2 from the germline V gene are LGHDT and YNNKEL (reference sequence). With 3 bases clipped from V and 7 bases from J, the junction kept 1 base outside the gene matches. The CDR3 spans 14 residues. Here the CDR3 DNA reads TGTGCCAGCAGCCAGACTAGCGGGGGTAATGAGCAGTTCTTC. It is translated as CASSQTSGGNEQFF.

This sequence joins TRBV21-1 and TRBJ1-3; TRBD1 was called by the table and not checked on the DNA. TRBV21-1 is shown as a pseudogene. The CDR3 covers 16 residues. The CDR3 DNA reads TGTGCCAGCAGCACCGCTCGCGGACAGGGAAGAAACACCATATATTTT. As protein: CASSTARGQGRNTIYF.

The chain combines TRBV18 with TRBJ2-2, with 7 positions matching TRBD2. V lost 11 bases and J lost 6; bases outside the gene matches: 12. Germline values: CDR1 KGHSH, CDR2 LQKENI. The length of the CDR3 is 14 residues. CDR3 sequence reads: CASSGRDYAGELFF. DNA for the CDR3: TGTGCCTCTTCGGGGAGGGACTACGCCGGGGAGCTGTTTTTT.

The gene calls are TRBV4-3 and TRBJ2-3; 7 bases align to TRBD1. From germline, CDR1 is LGHNA and CDR2 YSLEER. The CDR3 length is 12 residues. After removal of 2 bases from V and 8 bases from J, the junction contained 1 base not matched to a gene. CDR3 residues: CASSQYRGTQYF. CDR3 nucleotides: TGCGCCAGCAGCCAATACAGGGGTACGCAGTATTTT.

The table lists this clone with a count of one. The chain combines TRBV29-1 with TRBJ1-2; 10 bases agree with TRBD1. J gave up 8 bases and V 7 bases, and 4 bases lay outside the gene matches. Germline V gene lookup returns CDR1 SQVTM and CDR2 ANQGSEA. CDR3 size: 11 residues. CDR3 nucleotide sequence: TGCAGCGCCGGACAGGGGGAGGGCTACACCTTC. Protein: CSAGQGEGYTF.

CDR3: CASSLFRDRGWTDTQYF. The CDR3 DNA is TGTGCCAGCAGCCTCTTCCGGGACAGGGGATGGACAGATACGCAGTATTTT. The V gene is TRBV3-1 (or the pseudogene TRBV3-2), the J gene TRBJ2-3; 10 bases map to TRBD1. Germline V gives CDR1 LGHDT, CDR2 YNNKEL (reference sequence). The CDR3 spans 17 residues. Losses at the gene ends were 4 bases for V and 3 bases for J; bases not matched to a gene: 10.

V usage is TRBV29-1 and J usage is TRBJ2-3, with TRBD1 matching 10 bases. This CDR3 contains 14 residues. CDR1 and CDR2 from the germline V gene are SQVTM and ANQGSEA. V lost 4 bases to trimming and J lost 4 bases; unmatched junction nucleotides: 5. CDR3 coding DNA: TGCAGCGTTGGGGACAGGGGAGCGGCAGATACGCAGTATTTT. This codes for CSVGDRGAADTQYF.

The chain has TRBV9 and TRBJ1-1; D is possibly TRBD1 (6 bases). The V gene's germline CDR1 is SGDLS and CDR2 YYNGEE. Deletions cut 4 bases from V and 0 bases from J, with 22 bases between. There are 18 residues in the CDR3. The CDR3 region is CASSPMGYRDDMNTEAFF. The CDR3 region has the DNA TGTGCCAGCAGCCCCATGGGGTACAGGGACGATATGAACACTGAAGCTTTCTTT. The variable domain in full, completed from reference TRBV9 and TRBJ1-1, reads DSGVTQTPKHLITATGQRVTLRCSPRSGDLSVYWYQQSLDQGLQFLIQYYNGEERAKGNILERFSAQQFPDLHSELNLSSLELGDSALYFCASSPMGYRDDMNTEAFFGQGTRLTVV.

V gene TRBV6-5 combines with J gene TRBJ2-3; 8 bases map to TRBD2. V shed 7 bases and J 1 base; nucleotides not matched to a gene: 4. This CDR3 has 14 amino acids. The germline CDR1 and CDR2 sequences are MNHEY and SVGAGI. CDR3: CASMVSGGTDTQYF. CDR3 DNA sequence: TGTGCCAGCATGGTTAGCGGGGGCACAGATACGCAGTATTTT.

V usage is TRBV7-9 and J usage is TRBJ2-6; D might be TRBD2 (5 bases). The CDR3 length is 15 residues. CDR1 and CDR2 (germline): SEHNR, FQNEAQ (reference sequence). V was trimmed by 3 bases and J by 0 bases, leaving 6 bases between them. The CDR3 sequence is CASSFGGSGANVLTF. The CDR3 DNA follows: TGTGCCAGCAGCTTTGGAGGCTCTGGGGCCAACGTCCTGACTTTC.

J is TRBJ2-3 and V is TRBV12-3 or TRBV12-4; D ambiguous. Trimming stripped 5 bases from V and 9 bases from J, with 9 bases between. The CDR3 contains 11 residues. The CDR3 DNA reads as TGTGCCAGCAGTCCGTCACGGACGCAGTATTTT. It encodes CASSPSRTQYF.

The chain couples TRBV6-5 to TRBJ2-1; D might be TRBD1 (5 bases). The V end lost 5 bases, the J end lost 8 bases, and 7 bases lay between the germline ends. The CDR3 contains 11 residues. CDR1 MNHEY and CDR2 SVGAGI come from the germline V gene. As DNA, the CDR3 is TGTGCCAGCAGTAGGGGTTATGAGCAGTTCTTC. It encodes CASSRGYEQFF.

The chain carries TRBV6-5 and TRBJ2-7; D uncertain. The ends were cut back, 7 bases at V and 0 bases at J, with 13 bases in the middle. CDR1 and CDR2 (germline): MNHEY, SVGAGI. This CDR3 is 14 amino acids long. The CDR3 protein is CASTSLGSSYEQYF. In DNA form, the CDR3 reads TGTGCCAGCACTTCTCTAGGAAGCTCCTACGAGCAGTACTTC.

This clone is a singleton in its sample. The chain carries TRBV19 and TRBJ2-3; no reliable D call. The CDR3 is 12 residues long. Germline V gene data show CDR1 as LNHDA and CDR2 as SQIVND (reference sequence). V was shortened by 1 base and J by 4 bases, with 3 bases between the two germline ends. The CDR3 nucleotides are TGTGCCAGTAGTATAGCCTCAGATACGCAGTATTTT. This sequence encodes CASSIASDTQYF.

A remark on this clone: Other DNA sequences of this sample code for an identical CDR3. This rearrangement joins TRBV18 to TRBJ2-5, with D maybe TRBD1 (6 bases). CDR1 is KGHSH and CDR2 is LQKENI in the germline V gene. Trimming removed 1 base at V and 5 bases at J, with 8 bases between. The CDR3 has 13 residues. The CDR3 nucleotides read TGTGCCAGCTCACCACTTAGGGGGGAGACCCAGTACTTC. It yields the protein CASSPLRGETQYF. The complete variable domain, with remaining parts taken from reference TRBV18 and TRBJ2-5, reads NAGVMQNPRHLVRRRGQEARLRCSPMKGHSHVYWYRQLPEEGLKFMVYLQKENIIDESGMPKERFSAEFPKEGPSILRIQQVVRGDSAAYFCASSPLRGETQYFGPGTRLLVL.

The V gene is TRBV3-1 (or the pseudogene TRBV3-2), the J gene TRBJ2-3, with D possibly TRBD2 on 5 matching bases. The V and J ends lost 4 bases and 8 bases respectively, with 10 bases between them. The V gene's germline CDR1 is LGHDT and CDR2 YNNKEL (reference sequence). The length of the CDR3 is 12 residues. The CDR3 sequence: CASSRSGSTQYF. CDR3 nucleotides: TGTGCCAGCAGCCGTTCGGGGAGTACGCAGTATTTT.

This clone was counted a single time. The DNA for the CDR3 is TGTGCCAGCAGGAGGAACAGGTATCAGCCCCAGCATTTT. It yields the protein CASRRNRYQPQHF. The V and J genes are TRBV6-5 and TRBJ1-5, with D perhaps TRBD1 (5 bases). Germline lookup yields CDR1 MNHEY and CDR2 SVGAGI. V lost 6 bases and J 5 bases, leaving 11 bases between the germline ends. The CDR3 is 13 residues long.

This clone was counted once. The chain recombines TRBV13 with TRBJ2-7, with 10 nucleotides matching TRBD1. CDR3 size: 14 residues. Per germline, CDR1 PRHDT and CDR2 FYEKMQ (reference sequence). The J segment lost 5 bases and the V segment lost 5 bases, leaving 6 bases of the junction unmatched. CDR3 coding DNA: TGTGCCAGCAGCCGATCCGGGACAGGGGACGAGCAGTACTTC. It is translated as CASSRSGTGDEQYF.

This chain connects TRBV4-1 to TRBJ1-1, with D perhaps matching TRBD1 (6 bases). Germline V gene data show CDR1 as MGHRA and CDR2 as YSYEKL. The CDR3 length is 15 residues. Trimming took 5 bases from V and 0 from J, leaving 13 bases between them. The CDR3 DNA reads as TGCGCCAGCAGCGGAAACAGGGCAATGAACACTGAAGCTTTCTTT. It specifies CASSGNRAMNTEAFF.

This clone has a handful of counts. This same CDR3 is encoded by further DNA sequences in the sample. The genes are TRBV6-6 and TRBJ1-2; weak D call: TRBD1 (5 bases). V was clipped by 6 bases and J by 2 bases, with 10 bases between them. This CDR3 comprises 13 residues. From germline, CDR1 is MNHNY and CDR2 SVGAGI (reference sequence). The CDR3 sequence: CASSPGVNYGYTF. The DNA of the CDR3 is TGTGCCAGCAGCCCGGGGGTGAACTATGGCTACACCTTC.

The rearrangement joins TRBV11-2 to TRBJ2-7, with D uncertain. Germline loops: CDR1 SGHAT, CDR2 FQNNGV. Trimming left V 0 bases short and J 12 bases short, with 15 bases between. There are 13 residues in the CDR3. This chain's CDR3 is CASSLDLEEIRYF. The DNA for the CDR3 is TGTGCCAGCAGCTTAGATTTAGAGGAAATTCGGTACTTC.

The count of this clone is one. The CDR3 sequence is CAATQGPNSYEQYF. The CDR3 DNA reads as TGTGCCGCGACACAGGGGCCGAATTCCTACGAGCAGTACTTC. The J gene is TRBJ2-7, the V gene TRBV2; 7 bases are shared with TRBD1. From germline, CDR1 is SNHLY and CDR2 FYNNEI. CDR3 length equals 14 residues. Trimming took 11 bases from V and 1 from J; bases not matched to a gene: 11.

This chain links TRBV7-9 with TRBJ2-7, with 8 bases that match TRBD1. CDR1 and CDR2 from the germline V gene are SEHNR and FQNEAQ (reference sequence). V dropped 4 bases and J dropped 5; count of bases not matched to a gene: 4. This CDR3 contains 13 residues. The CDR3 DNA sequence: TGTGCCAGCAGCTCTCAGGGGGCCAACGAGCAGTACTTC. This codes for CASSSQGANEQYF. The full variable domain, in which reference TRBV7-9 and TRBJ2-7 provide the parts outside the CDR3, is DTGVSQNPRHKITKRGQNVTFRCDPISEHNRLYWYRQTLGQGPEFLTYFQNEAQLEKSRLLSDRFSAERPKGSFSTLEIQRTEQGDSAMYLCASSSQGANEQYFGPGTRLTVT.

The V and J genes are TRBV5-4 and TRBJ2-3; 7 bases are a match to TRBD2. V lost 7 bases and J lost 2; bases outside the gene matches: 10. Germline CDR1 SGHNT, CDR2 YYREEE (reference sequence). This CDR3 has 15 amino acids. The CDR3 DNA is TGTGCCAGCGGTGGGGGGGGATCTCACACAGATACGCAGTATTTT. Translation gives CASGGGGSHTDTQYF.

This CDR3 reads CASSLDSGYNEQFF. In DNA form, the CDR3 reads TGTGCCAGCAGCTTGGATTCAGGGTACAATGAGCAGTTCTTC. The V gene is TRBV5-5, the J gene TRBJ2-1, with TRBD1 as a possible D gene (5 bases). The germline V gene encodes CDR1 SGHKS and CDR2 YYEKEE (reference sequence). This CDR3 has 14 residues. The V and J ends lost 0 bases and 4 bases respectively, with 8 bases between them.

This sequence joins TRBV27 and TRBJ2-1, with 10 bases that match TRBD2. The CDR3 is 14 residues long. The germline gives CDR1 MNHEY, CDR2 SMNVEV (reference sequence). J gave up 5 bases and V 5 bases, and 3 bases lay outside the gene matches. CDR3 residues: CASSQRGGNNEQFF. The CDR3 bases are TGTGCCAGCAGTCAGCGGGGGGGTAACAATGAGCAGTTCTTC.

J is TRBJ2-7 and V is TRBV6-2 or TRBV6-3, with D possibly matching TRBD1 (6 bases). The V gene's germline CDR1 is MNHEY and CDR2 SVGEGT. Trimming stripped 4 bases from V and 0 bases from J, with 13 bases between. CDR3 size: 15 residues. In DNA, the CDR3 is TGTGCCAGCAGTTCGTCCGGGACACCCTCCTACGAGCAGTACTTC. Translating gives CASSSSGTPSYEQYF.

The chain is built from TRBV7-2 and TRBJ1-3; D remains unclear. The CDR3 is made up of 16 amino acids. V was trimmed by 4 bases and J by 0 bases, leaving 13 bases between them. Germline V lookup: CDR1 SGHTA, CDR2 FQGNSA. CDR3 coding DNA: TGTGCCAGCAGCTCAGAGGTCGGTCTCTCTGGAAACACCATATATTTT. Translating it yields CASSSEVGLSGNTIYF.

The chain couples TRBV30 to TRBJ1-6, with unresolved D. V lost 0 bases and J 6 bases, leaving 12 bases between the germline ends. The germline CDR1 and CDR2 sequences are GTSNPN and SVGIG (reference sequence). This CDR3 has 15 amino acids. The CDR3 coding sequence is TGTGCCTGGAGTGTAAACGGCGGCGGTAATTCACCCCTCCACTTT. Translated, it gives CAWSVNGGGNSPLHF.

The chain carries TRBV27 and TRBJ2-3, with 13 bases fitting TRBD2. J gave up 4 bases and V 4 bases, and 5 bases lay outside the gene matches. Germline CDR1 and CDR2: MNHEY and SMNVEV (reference sequence). The CDR3 is 16 amino acids. The CDR3 nucleotides read TGTGCCAGCAGTTCGGGACTAGCGGGGTTCGCAGATACGCAGTATTTT. Its protein is CASSSGLAGFADTQYF.

The rearrangement links TRBV10-1 to TRBJ2-3; possible D gene TRBD2, 6 bases. This CDR3 is built from 15 residues. V dropped 2 bases and J dropped 6 bases, with 15 bases sitting between them. Per the germline V gene, CDR1 is WNHNN and CDR2 is SYGVQD (reference sequence). CDR3 sequence reads: CASSEIRESNDTQYF. The CDR3 nucleotides read TGCGCCAGCAGTGAGATCCGGGAGTCGAATGATACGCAGTATTTT.